These T cell receptor beta chains were read from a single sample in a study of technical replicates of blood from several donors. Sequencing was performed with immunoSEQ multiplex PCR; in TCRdb, only in-frame clones are kept and a portion is missing. The table shows 60,000 to 90,000 clones, with roughly 97% occurring only once. The sample consisted of T cells isolated from PBMCs. These receptors came from a human donor in good health. The CDR3 runs from the conserved cysteine through the conserved F or W. The order of the fields is clone size, CDR3 length, V gene, J gene, D gene, CDR3 DNA, CDR3 protein. The D gene is left open where the match is weak. Rows may omit the clone size; those that give it use once, few, many or a size class.

>-|15|TRBV5-1|TRBJ2-2|TRBD2
TGCGCCAGCAGCTTGACTAGCGGGATAAGCGGGGAGCTGTTTTTT
CASSLTSGISGELFF
>-|11|TRBV28|TRBJ1-5|-
TGTGCCAGCAGTTTCTCTCAGCCCCAGCATTTT
CASSFSQPQHF
>once|16|TRBV5-1|TRBJ2-7|TRBD2
TGCGCCAGCAGCGCGTCTAGCGGGGGGGCAGGCTACGAGCAGTACTTC
CASSASSGGAGYEQYF
>-|17|TRBV28|TRBJ2-7|-
TGTGCCAGCACCTTCACCGAGCCCAATAGGAGGTCGTACGAGCAGTACTTC
CASTFTEPNRRSYEQYF
>-|14|TRBV7-9|TRBJ1-1|-
TGTGCCAGCAGTTCCTCGAGTATAGTAACTGAAGCTTTCTTT
CASSSSSIVTEAFF
>-|13|TRBV30|TRBJ1-2|-
TGTGCCTGGAGTGTAGTGCGGACAGATGGCTACACCTTC
CAWSVVRTDGYTF
>-|11|TRBV20-1|TRBJ1-1|-
TGCAGTGCTCACCCGGCGGGGGACGCTTTCTTT
CSAHPAGDAFF
>-|12|TRBV6-1|TRBJ1-2|-
TGTGCCAGCAGTAGACGGGACTATGGCTACACCTTC
CASSRRDYGYTF
>once|15|TRBV5-4|TRBJ2-7|TRBD2
TGTGCCAGCAGCTCAATATTAGCGGGATCCTACGAGCAGTACTTC
CASSSILAGSYEQYF
>once|13|TRBV6-1|TRBJ2-7|-
TGTGCCAGCAGTGAAGCGCGGGACTACGAGCAGTACTTC
CASSEARDYEQYF
>-|12|TRBV6-6|TRBJ2-7|-
TGTGCCAGCACCGCTGGCGGGTACGAGCAGTACTTC
CASTAGGYEQYF
>-|13|TRBV30|TRBJ1-3|-
TGTGCCTGGACAGGGCAAGCTGGAAACACCATATATTTT
CAWTGQAGNTIYF
>-|16|TRBV5-1|TRBJ2-3|TRBD2
TGCGCCAGCAGCTTGGGCAGCGGGGGGCTCACAGATACGCAGTATTTT
CASSLGSGGLTDTQYF
>-|16|TRBV28|TRBJ2-7|-
TGTGCCAGCACCCGTTCACAGGGTTCAGGGGCTGCCGAGCAGTACTTC
CASTRSQGSGAAEQYF
>-|14|TRBV7-2|TRBJ2-1|-
TGTGCCAGCAGCTCCACCACGCCGGACAATGAGCAGTTCTTC
CASSSTTPDNEQFF
>once|13|TRBV5-8|TRBJ1-2|-
TGTGCCAGCAGCCGGGGACTTAACTATGGCTACACCTTC
CASSRGLNYGYTF
>-|15|TRBV5-5|TRBJ1-4|-
TGTGCCAGCAGCTGGGAAACAGGGAGTAATGAAAAACTGTTTTTT
CASSWETGSNEKLFF
>-|15|TRBV5-1|TRBJ2-5|-
TGCGCCAGCAGCTTGAGCGGCCAACGTGGGGAGACCCAGTACTTC
CASSLSGQRGETQYF
>-|17|TRBV7-2|TRBJ2-6|-
TGTGCCAGCAGCTTAGTTCTCAGAAGCTCTGGGGCCAACGTCCTGACTTTC
CASSLVLRSSGANVLTF
>-|15|TRBV28|TRBJ2-7|TRBD1
TGTGCCAGCAGTTTTTCTAGGACGACAGGGTTCGAGCAGTACTTC
CASSFSRTTGFEQYF
>-|14|TRBV27|TRBJ2-2|-
TGTGCCAGCAGTTTGGGGGGTGACACCGGGGAGCTGTTTTTT
CASSLGGDTGELFF
>-|17|TRBV25-1|TRBJ2-5|-
TGTGCCAGCAGTCCGCGACGATTCACAGGGCTCCAAGAGACCCAGTACTTC
CASSPRRFTGLQETQYF
>few|19|TRBV4-1|TRBJ2-7|TRBD2
TGCGCCAGCAGCCAAGTGTCGCCTAGCGGGAGAAGCTCTCCCTACGAGCAGTACTTC
CASSQVSPSGRSSPYEQYF
>-|13|TRBV5-1|TRBJ1-1|TRBD1
TGCGCCACGAGACAGGGCTCAACCGAGCAAGCTTTCTTT
CATRQGSTEQAFF
>-|15|TRBV4-2|TRBJ1-4|TRBD1
TGTGCCAGCAGCCGAGGACAGGGGATGGGTGAAAAACTGTTTTTT
CASSRGQGMGEKLFF
>-|16|TRBV2|TRBJ2-1|TRBD2
TGTGCCAGCAGTGGACGACTAGCGGGGGGCCAAGATGAGCAGTTCTTC
CASSGRLAGGQDEQFF
>-|13|TRBV7-9|TRBJ1-1|-
TGTGCCAGCAGCTTCTTACTAGATGCTGAAGCTTTCTTT
CASSFLLDAEAFF
>-|11|TRBV5-1|TRBJ2-5|-
TGCGCCAGCAGACAGGAAGAGACCCAGTACTTC
CASRQEETQYF
>-|13|TRBV2|TRBJ2-1|-
TGTGCCAGCAGTGATCGGGTCTACAATGAGCAGTTCTTC
CASSDRVYNEQFF
>-|14|TRBV2|TRBJ2-7|-
TGTGCCAGCAGTACTCAGGGGGGAGGCTACGAGCAGTACTTC
CASSTQGGGYEQYF
>-|15|TRBV5-4|TRBJ2-2|-
TGTGCCAGCAGCTCGGGACTGGGGAACACCGGGGAGCTGTTTTTT
CASSSGLGNTGELFF
>-|17|TRBV4-1|TRBJ2-5|-
TGCGCCAGCAGCCAAGATAACGCCCGGGTCCGCCAAGAGACCCAGTACTTC
CASSQDNARVRQETQYF
>-|13|TRBV7-2|TRBJ2-1|-
TGTGCCAGCAGCCCCGGGGGGCACAATGAGCAGTTCTTC
CASSPGGHNEQFF
>-|17|TRBV19|TRBJ1-1|-
TGTGCCAGGGGAAAAACAGGAGCCGAACCGTCTAACACTGAAGCTTTCTTT
CARGKTGAEPSNTEAFF
>once|15|TRBV5-1|TRBJ2-5|TRBD1
TGCGCCAGCAGCTTGGACAGGGGGCGTAGAGAGACCCAGTACTTC
CASSLDRGRRETQYF
>-|13|TRBV6-5|TRBJ2-3|-
TGTGCCAGCAGAAACTCGGAGATAGATACGCAGTATTTT
CASRNSEIDTQYF
>-|13|TRBV10-3|TRBJ2-1|-
TGTGCCATCAGTGTTTCAGGTTACAATGAGCAGTTCTTC
CAISVSGYNEQFF
>-|13|TRBV6-1|TRBJ1-5|-
TGTGCCAGCAGTGTAGAGAGGGCTCAGCCCCAGCATTTT
CASSVERAQPQHF
>-|14|TRBV11-3|TRBJ1-1|-
TGTGCCAGCAGCTCCGAGTGGTCGGGTACTGAAGCTTTCTTT
CASSSEWSGTEAFF
>-|16|TRBV7-9|TRBJ2-7|TRBD1
TGTGCCAGCAGCTTCCTTGGACAGGGCGAGGGGTACGAGCAGTACTTC
CASSFLGQGEGYEQYF
>-|13|TRBV19|TRBJ1-1|TRBD1
TGTGCCACCAGGGACAGGGTAAACACTGAAGCTTTCTTT
CATRDRVNTEAFF
>-|16|TRBV7-2|TRBJ2-7|-
TGTGCCAGCACCCTTCCCCCGGGGAGGGGGGCCTACGAGCAGTACTTC
CASTLPPGRGAYEQYF
>-|18|TRBV11-2|TRBJ2-4|-
TGTGCCAGCAGCTTAGTGGGCTTCGGGACTCTAGGTGGGAACATTCAGTACTTC
CASSLVGFGTLGGNIQYF
>-|14|TRBV29-1|TRBJ1-4|-
TGCAGCGTTCCCGAGCCTTATGATAATGAAAAACTGTTTTTT
CSVPEPYDNEKLFF
>-|14|TRBV25-1|TRBJ1-5|-
TGTGCCAGCAGTGGTTCTTATAGCAATCAGCCCCAGCATTTT
CASSGSYSNQPQHF
>-|14|TRBV25-1|TRBJ2-7|TRBD2
TGTGCCAGCAGTCCTCAGACTAGCGGGAGGCCCCAGTACTTC
CASSPQTSGRPQYF
>-|13|TRBV19|TRBJ2-7|TRBD1
TGTGCCACAGCGGACAGGGGGCGGTACGAGCAGTACTTC
CATADRGRYEQYF